A selection of T cell receptor beta chains follows, all from one sample in a study of shared clonotypes between healthy human individuals. Profiled with immunoSEQ multiplex PCR; TCRdb holds only in-frame clones, not every one. The sample records roughly 2 million clones, around 95% being singletons. Source material: naive CD4+ T cells sorted from blood. These TCRs come from a man between 18 and 35 years old in good health. The CDR3 runs from the conserved cysteine through the conserved F or W. D genes are given only for firm matches. Expanded clones get a size class; other rows say once, few or many, or leave the size out.

abundance,d_gene,v_gene,j_gene,CDR3aa,CDR3nt
-,TRBD1,TRBV27,TRBJ1-2,CASSTGQGEGYTF,TGTGCCAGCAGTACCGGACAGGGGGAGGGCTACACCTTC
-,TRBD1,TRBV6-1,TRBJ1-3,CASMDRGSGNTIYF,TGTGCCAGCATGGACAGGGGTTCGGGAAACACCATATATTTT
-,TRBD1,TRBV2,TRBJ1-1,CATQDRGAFPNTEAFF,TGTGCCACCCAGGACAGGGGGGCTTTCCCGAACACTGAAGCTTTCTTT
once,-,TRBV27,TRBJ1-2,CASSKSGQSPNYGYTF,TGTGCCAGCAGTAAATCGGGACAAAGTCCAAACTATGGCTACACCTTC
-,-,TRBV27,TRBJ1-2,CASSFRGQNYGYTF,TGTGCCAGCAGTTTTCGGGGGCAGAACTATGGCTACACCTTC
-,TRBD1,TRBV5-5,TRBJ2-5,CASSLEAGQGPETQYF,TGTGCCAGCAGCTTGGAGGCGGGACAGGGACCAGAGACCCAGTACTTC
-,-,TRBV7-2,TRBJ2-6,CASSLAGSSGANVLTF,TGTGCCAGCAGCTTAGCGGGGTCCTCTGGGGCCAACGTCCTGACTTTC
-,TRBD2,TRBV19,TRBJ2-1,CASAAGVKFANEQFF,TGTGCCAGTGCAGCGGGGGTGAAGTTCGCAAATGAGCAGTTCTTC
-,TRBD2,TRBV7-2,TRBJ2-2,CASSRTLSGRRAGELFF,TGTGCCAGCAGCCGGACACTTAGCGGGAGGAGGGCCGGGGAGCTGTTTTTT
-,TRBD1,TRBV28,TRBJ1-2,CASSLNRGLDGYTF,TGTGCCAGCAGTTTGAACAGGGGGCTGGATGGCTACACCTTC
-,TRBD1,TRBV2,TRBJ2-7,CASSEEQGAYEQYF,TGTGCCAGCAGTGAAGAACAGGGGGCCTACGAGCAGTACTTC
-,TRBD2,TRBV7-2,TRBJ2-4,CASSLGLAGGNIQYF,TGTGCCAGCAGCTTGGGACTAGCGGGAGGAAACATTCAGTACTTC